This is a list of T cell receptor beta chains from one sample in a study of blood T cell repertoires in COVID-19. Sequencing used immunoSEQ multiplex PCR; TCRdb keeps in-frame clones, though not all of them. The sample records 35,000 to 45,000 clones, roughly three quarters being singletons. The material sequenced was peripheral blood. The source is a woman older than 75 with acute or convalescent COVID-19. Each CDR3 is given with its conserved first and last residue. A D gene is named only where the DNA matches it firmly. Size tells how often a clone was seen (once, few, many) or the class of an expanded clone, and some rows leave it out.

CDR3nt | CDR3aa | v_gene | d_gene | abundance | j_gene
TGTGCCAGCAGCAGCTCTGGGGCCAACGTCCTGACTTTC | CASSSSGANVLTF | TRBV6-6 | - | once | TRBJ2-6
TGTGCCAGCAGCTACGGGACATTTTCGAATTCACCCCTCCACTTT | CASSYGTFSNSPLHF | TRBV5-4 | - | - | TRBJ1-6
TGTGCCAGCAGCAGAATATTGACAGCTAACTATGGCTACACCTTC | CASSRILTANYGYTF | TRBV21-1 | - | - | TRBJ1-2
TGTGCCAGCAACAGGGGAACCGGGGAGCTGTTTTTT | CASNRGTGELFF | TRBV6-5 | TRBD1 | - | TRBJ2-2
TGTGCCAGTACTCAGGGCGAGGCCCCGAACACTGAAGCTTTCTTT | CASTQGEAPNTEAFF | TRBV19 | - | many | TRBJ1-1
TGCAGTGCCAGTCCAGGGGGCGGTGGCTACACCTTC | CSASPGGGGYTF | TRBV20-1 | TRBD1 | - | TRBJ1-2
TGTGCCAGCAGAACACAGGGGACTGGAAACACCATATATTTT | CASRTQGTGNTIYF | TRBV27 | TRBD1 | - | TRBJ1-3
TGTGCCAGCAGTGACGGGAGCGGCAACACAGATACGCAGTATTTT | CASSDGSGNTDTQYF | TRBV6-4 | - | many | TRBJ2-3
TGTGCCAGCAATACCGGGACAGCCAATTTCTATGGCTACACCTTC | CASNTGTANFYGYTF | TRBV6-5 | TRBD1 | few | TRBJ1-2
TGTGCCAGCAGCTCACGACTAGCCCCGAAGACCCAGTACTTC | CASSSRLAPKTQYF | TRBV11-2 | TRBD2 | - | TRBJ2-5
TGTGCCATCAAAGGGACTAGCGGGAGAGTTTTTGAGCAGTTCTTC | CAIKGTSGRVFEQFF | TRBV10-3 | TRBD2 | - | TRBJ2-1
TGTGCCAGCTCAGGACTAGCGGAGGGGCAAGAGACCCAGTACTTC | CASSGLAEGQETQYF | TRBV18 | TRBD2 | - | TRBJ2-5
TGTGCCAGTCTATGGGACTCCACCGGGGAGCTGTTTTTT | CASLWDSTGELFF | TRBV19 | - | many | TRBJ2-2
TGTGCCAGCAGCCAAGACCGACTAGCGGAGGCCAATGAGCAGTTCTTC | CASSQDRLAEANEQFF | TRBV3-1/TRBV3-2 | TRBD2 | - | TRBJ2-1
TGTGCCAGCAGCCTGGGACAGGGGATGGGGGAGACCCAGTACTTC | CASSLGQGMGETQYF | TRBV5-6 | TRBD1 | - | TRBJ2-5
TGTGCCTGGAGTACAGGGTACAGCTATGGCTACACCTTC | CAWSTGYSYGYTF | TRBV30 | - | - | TRBJ1-2
TGTGCCACCAGCAGAGCTTTTGGGGGGGCCTACGAGCAGTACTTC | CATSRAFGGAYEQYF | TRBV15 | TRBD2 | - | TRBJ2-7
TGCGCCAGCAGCCGGCAAGGGGACACTGAAGCTTTCTTT | CASSRQGDTEAFF | TRBV5-1 | - | once | TRBJ1-1
TGTGCCAGCAGGAGGGAAAGGGCTGGAAACACCATATATTTT | CASRRERAGNTIYF | TRBV7-2 | - | - | TRBJ1-3
TGTGCCTGGAGCGGGAGGTACAATGAGCAGTTCTTC | CAWSGRYNEQFF | TRBV30 | TRBD2 | - | TRBJ2-1
TGTGCCAGCAGTCCCTCGGGACAGGGGGCGGGTGAAGCTTTCTTT | CASSPSGQGAGEAFF | TRBV6-5 | TRBD1 | - | TRBJ1-1
TGTGCCAGCAGCGTAGGGACTAGCGGGATCGGGGAGCTGTTTTTT | CASSVGTSGIGELFF | TRBV9 | TRBD2 | - | TRBJ2-2
TGCGCCAGCAGCCAAGATTCAGGGGATGAAAAACTGTTTTTT | CASSQDSGDEKLFF | TRBV4-3 | - | few | TRBJ1-4
TGCGCCAGCAGCAGAACAGGGACGGGGGCCAACGTCCTGACTTTC | CASSRTGTGANVLTF | TRBV5-1 | - | - | TRBJ2-6
TGTGCCAGTAGTGTCGCCTCCGAGTACGAGCAGTTCTTC | CASSVASEYEQFF | TRBV19 | - | - | TRBJ2-1
TGCGCCAGCAGCCAAGGACCATTGGGACAAATGAACACTGAAGCTTTCTTT | CASSQGPLGQMNTEAFF | TRBV4-1 | - | - | TRBJ1-1
TGTGCCAGCAGCCAAGGGGGGGGCACAGATACGCAGTATTTT | CASSQGGGTDTQYF | TRBV7-6 | - | - | TRBJ2-3
TGTGCCAGCAGCTTACAGACAGAAGAGACCCAGTACTTC | CASSLQTEETQYF | TRBV7-9 | - | few | TRBJ2-5
TGTGCCAGCAGCTTGTTCTCAGGGGCTTTGAACACTGAAGCTTTCTTT | CASSLFSGALNTEAFF | TRBV7-2 | - | - | TRBJ1-1
TGTGCCAGCCCCGGAACAGATACTTACAATGAGCAGTTCTTC | CASPGTDTYNEQFF | TRBV7-9 | - | - | TRBJ2-1
TGTGCCAGTAGGGCTAGGGGCGAGAACACTGAAGCTTTCTTT | CASRARGENTEAFF | TRBV19 | - | - | TRBJ1-1
TGTGCCAGCAGTTCGGGACAGGCGAAAGAGACCCAGTACTTC | CASSSGQAKETQYF | TRBV28 | TRBD1 | - | TRBJ2-5
TGTGCCAGCAGCCCTGGGACCTATCGGGGGGGCTACACCTTC | CASSPGTYRGGYTF | TRBV7-2 | - | - | TRBJ1-2
TGCGCCAGCAGCTTGGCCGGCAGCGGCACTGAAGCTTTCTTT | CASSLAGSGTEAFF | TRBV5-1 | - | few | TRBJ1-1
TGTGCCAGCAGCCAAGATGGGGCCAATTCACCCCTCCACTTT | CASSQDGANSPLHF | TRBV3-1/TRBV3-2 | - | few | TRBJ1-6
TGTGCCAGCAGCAGAGGCAGGGGTGACGACGAGCAGTACTTC | CASSRGRGDDEQYF | TRBV21-1 | - | - | TRBJ2-7
TGTGCCAGCAGTTTAAGGAACCAGGGGTTCGGGAACACCGGGGAGCTGTTTTTT | CASSLRNQGFGNTGELFF | TRBV27 | - | - | TRBJ2-2
TGTGCCACCAGCAGGCGGGACAGGGGTAATTCACCCCTCCACTTT | CATSRRDRGNSPLHF | TRBV15 | TRBD1 | - | TRBJ1-6
TGTGCCAGCAGCACCTTCAGGGGGCGAGGGACTGAAGCTTTCTTT | CASSTFRGRGTEAFF | TRBV21-1 | - | - | TRBJ1-1
TGTGCCAGCAGCCTCCGGGGGACAGGAAACACCGGGGAGCTGTTTTTT | CASSLRGTGNTGELFF | TRBV7-9 | TRBD1 | few | TRBJ2-2
TGTGCCAGTAGTATTGACAAGAACTATGGCTACACCTTC | CASSIDKNYGYTF | TRBV19 | - | - | TRBJ1-2
TGCGCCAGCAGCTTGAGCCTGAGCTCCTACAATGAGCAGTTCTTC | CASSLSLSSYNEQFF | TRBV5-1 | - | - | TRBJ2-1
TGTGCCAGCAGCTTGCGGGGTTTCGGCTACACCTTC | CASSLRGFGYTF | TRBV5-6 | - | - | TRBJ1-2
TGTGCCAGCAGTTACCAGGCTGCCTACGAGCAGTACTTC | CASSYQAAYEQYF | TRBV6-2/TRBV6-3 | - | - | TRBJ2-7
TGTGCCAGCAGTCTTCAGAGCACAGATACGCAGTATTTT | CASSLQSTDTQYF | TRBV3-1/TRBV3-2 | - | - | TRBJ2-3
TGTGCCAGTACAGAGACAGGGACCCATGAGCAGTTCTTC | CASTETGTHEQFF | TRBV19 | TRBD1 | - | TRBJ2-1
TGTGCCAGCAGCTTAGTGGGGACAGGGACCTACAATGAGCAGTTCTTC | CASSLVGTGTYNEQFF | TRBV7-2 | TRBD1 | - | TRBJ2-1
TGCGCCAGCAACAAGGGGGAGAGAAGGGGGTCGAATGAGCAGTTCTTC | CASNKGERRGSNEQFF | TRBV5-1 | - | - | TRBJ2-1
TGTGCCAGCAGCTTAGGGCCAGGGAACACTGAAGCTTTCTTT | CASSLGPGNTEAFF | TRBV7-2 | - | - | TRBJ1-1
TGTGCCAGCACAGGGGGATTCTCTGGAAACACCATATATTTT | CASTGGFSGNTIYF | TRBV6-5 | TRBD1 | once | TRBJ1-3
TGCGCCAGCAGTTTCTCCCGGGGGTACGAGCAGTACTTC | CASSFSRGYEQYF | TRBV10-2 | - | few | TRBJ2-7
TGTGCCACCAGTGATGATAGTATAGCGAGGGGGGAGCTGTTTTTT | CATSDDSIARGELFF | TRBV24-1 | - | - | TRBJ2-2